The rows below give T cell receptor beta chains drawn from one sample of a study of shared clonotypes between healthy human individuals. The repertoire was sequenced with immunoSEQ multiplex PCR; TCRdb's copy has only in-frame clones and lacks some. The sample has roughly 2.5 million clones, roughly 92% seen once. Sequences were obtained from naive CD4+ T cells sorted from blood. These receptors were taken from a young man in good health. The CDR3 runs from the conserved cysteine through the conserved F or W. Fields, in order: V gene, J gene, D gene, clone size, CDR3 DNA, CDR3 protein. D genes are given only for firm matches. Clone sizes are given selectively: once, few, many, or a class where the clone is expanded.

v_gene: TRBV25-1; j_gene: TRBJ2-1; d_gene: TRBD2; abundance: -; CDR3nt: TGTGCCAGCAGTGTACCGGGACTAGCGGCCAATGAGCAGTTCTTC; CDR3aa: CASSVPGLAANEQFF
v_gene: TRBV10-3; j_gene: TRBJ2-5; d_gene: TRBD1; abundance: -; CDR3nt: TGTGCCATCAGCGGGACAGGTACGGAGACCCAGTACTTC; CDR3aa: CAISGTGTETQYF
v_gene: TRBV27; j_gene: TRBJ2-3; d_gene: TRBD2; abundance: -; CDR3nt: TGTGCCAGCAGTTCTCGGACTAGCGGCACAGATACGCAGTATTTT; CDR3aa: CASSSRTSGTDTQYF
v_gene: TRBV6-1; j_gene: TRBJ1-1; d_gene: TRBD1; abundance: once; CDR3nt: TGTGCCAGCAGCTTTTCTACAGGGGGTGAAACTGAAGCTTTCTTT; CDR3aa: CASSFSTGGETEAFF
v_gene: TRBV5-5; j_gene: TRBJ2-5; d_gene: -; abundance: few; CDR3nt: TGTGCCAGCAGCCGATGGACGATGGAGACCCAGTACTTC; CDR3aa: CASSRWTMETQYF
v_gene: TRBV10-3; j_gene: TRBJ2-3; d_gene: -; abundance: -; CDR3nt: TGTGCCATCAGCGCAGGGGGCACAGATACGCAGTATTTT; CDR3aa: CAISAGGTDTQYF
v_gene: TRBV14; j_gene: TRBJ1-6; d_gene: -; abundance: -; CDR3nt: TGTGCCAGCAGCCGTCAAATTAACTCACCCCTCCACTTT; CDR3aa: CASSRQINSPLHF
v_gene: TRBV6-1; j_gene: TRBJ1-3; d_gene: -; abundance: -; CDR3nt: TGTGCCAGCAGTGAACTTATAAACACCATATATTTT; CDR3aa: CASSELINTIYF
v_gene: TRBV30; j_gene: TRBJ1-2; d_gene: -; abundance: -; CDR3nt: TGTGCCTGGAGGGTCGGGGGCGGCTACACCTTC; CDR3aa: CAWRVGGGYTF
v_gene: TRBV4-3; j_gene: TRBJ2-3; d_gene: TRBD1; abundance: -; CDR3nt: TGCGCCAGCAGCCGCGAGGGGGCGGCGAACACAGATACGCAGTATTTT; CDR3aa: CASSREGAANTDTQYF
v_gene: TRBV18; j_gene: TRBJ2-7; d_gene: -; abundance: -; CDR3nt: TGTGCCAGCTCACCACTGGTGAGACTAGACTCCTACGAGCAGTACTTC; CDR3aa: CASSPLVRLDSYEQYF
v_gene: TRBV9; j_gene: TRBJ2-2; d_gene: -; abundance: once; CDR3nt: TGTGCCAGCAGCCCTCGGACGGTCACCGGGGAGCTGTTTTTT; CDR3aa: CASSPRTVTGELFF
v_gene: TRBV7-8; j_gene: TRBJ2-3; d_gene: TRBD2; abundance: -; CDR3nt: TGTGCCAGCAGCTTAGCGGGAGGGCCGCCAGATACGCAGTATTTT; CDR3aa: CASSLAGGPPDTQYF
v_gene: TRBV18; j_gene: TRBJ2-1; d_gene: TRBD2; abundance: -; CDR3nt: TGTGCCAGCTCACCATCCGGGGGGTCCTACAATGAGCAGTTCTTC; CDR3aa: CASSPSGGSYNEQFF
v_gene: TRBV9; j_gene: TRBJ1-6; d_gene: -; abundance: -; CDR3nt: TGTGCCAGCAGCTCATTTTACAGGGACTCTGGAAGTTCACCCCTCCACTTT; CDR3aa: CASSSFYRDSGSSPLHF
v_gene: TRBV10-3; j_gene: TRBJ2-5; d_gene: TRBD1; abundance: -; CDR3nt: TGTGCCATCAAGGTCCGACAGGGTGAGACCCAGTACTTC; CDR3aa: CAIKVRQGETQYF
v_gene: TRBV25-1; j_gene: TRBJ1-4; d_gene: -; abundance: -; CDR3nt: TGTGCCAGCAGTATCATCCAGAATGAAAAACTGTTTTTT; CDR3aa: CASSIIQNEKLFF
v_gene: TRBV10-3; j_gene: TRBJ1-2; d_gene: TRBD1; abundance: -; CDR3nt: TGTGCCATCAGTGAGTCGACAGGGGGGCGTTATGGCTACACCTTC; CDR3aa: CAISESTGGRYGYTF
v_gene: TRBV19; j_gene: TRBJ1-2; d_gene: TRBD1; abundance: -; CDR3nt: TGTGCCAGTAGTTCTACAGGGGGAGGAAACTATGGCTACACCTTC; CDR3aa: CASSSTGGGNYGYTF
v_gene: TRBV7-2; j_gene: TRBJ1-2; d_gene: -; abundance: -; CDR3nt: TGTGCCAGCAGCTTAGCCTTGGTGACAGGTTATGGCTACACCTTC; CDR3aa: CASSLALVTGYGYTF
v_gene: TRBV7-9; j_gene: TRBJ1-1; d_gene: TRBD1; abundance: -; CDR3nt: TGTGCCAGCAAAAACGAAATGACAGGGGGTAGCACTGAAGCTTTCTTT; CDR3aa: CASKNEMTGGSTEAFF
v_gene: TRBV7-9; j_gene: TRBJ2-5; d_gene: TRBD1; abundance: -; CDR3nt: TGTGCCAGCAGCCGCCGGGACAGTAGCCAAGAGACCCAGTACTTC; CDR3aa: CASSRRDSSQETQYF
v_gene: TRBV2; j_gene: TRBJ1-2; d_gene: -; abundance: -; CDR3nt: TGTGCCAGCAGTAGAAAAAGACAAGACTATGGCTACACCTTC; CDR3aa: CASSRKRQDYGYTF
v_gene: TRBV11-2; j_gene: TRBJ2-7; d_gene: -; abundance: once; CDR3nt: TGTGCCAGCAGCTTAGTCTGGGGGTCAGAGCAGTACTTC; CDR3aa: CASSLVWGSEQYF
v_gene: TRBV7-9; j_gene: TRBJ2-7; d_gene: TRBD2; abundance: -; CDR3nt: TGTGCCAGCAGCCCCACACGGGGGGAGCAGAGCTTC; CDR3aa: CASSPTRGEQSF
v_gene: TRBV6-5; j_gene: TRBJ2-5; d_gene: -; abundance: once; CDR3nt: TGTGCCAGCAGTTACGGGGGCGTAGCCGAGACCCAGTACTTC; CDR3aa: CASSYGGVAETQYF
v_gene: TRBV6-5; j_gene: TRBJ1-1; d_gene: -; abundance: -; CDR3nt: TGTGCCAGCAGTTACGGTGGGGGATCGACTGAAGCTTTCTTT; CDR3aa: CASSYGGGSTEAFF
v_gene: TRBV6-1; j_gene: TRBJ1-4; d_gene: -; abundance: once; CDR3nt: TGTGCCAGCAGCGGTACCGGGACCTGGCCTGAAAAACTGTTTTTT; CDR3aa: CASSGTGTWPEKLFF
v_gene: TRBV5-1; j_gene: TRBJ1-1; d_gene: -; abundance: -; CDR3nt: TGCGCCAGCAGCTTGGTAGGGCCGGGGGCGCGCACTGAAGCTTTCTTT; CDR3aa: CASSLVGPGARTEAFF
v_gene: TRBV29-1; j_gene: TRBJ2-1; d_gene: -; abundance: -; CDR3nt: TGCAGCGTTGTCGGTCAGGCGCAACCCAATGAGCAGTTCTTC; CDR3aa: CSVVGQAQPNEQFF
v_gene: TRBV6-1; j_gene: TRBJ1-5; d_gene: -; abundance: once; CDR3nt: TGTGCCAGCAGTGAAGGTTGGCAGCCCCAGCATTTT; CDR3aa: CASSEGWQPQHF
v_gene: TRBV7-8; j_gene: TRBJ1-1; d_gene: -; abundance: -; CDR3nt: TGTGCCAGCAGCTTAATACAGGGTGGGGCTGAAGCTTTCTTT; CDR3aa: CASSLIQGGAEAFF
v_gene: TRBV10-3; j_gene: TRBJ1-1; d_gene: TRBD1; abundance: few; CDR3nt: TGTGCCAGTAGACAGGGAGTCACTGAAGCTTTCTTT; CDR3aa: CASRQGVTEAFF
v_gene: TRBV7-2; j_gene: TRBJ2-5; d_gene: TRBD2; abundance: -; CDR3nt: TGTGCCAGCAGCCCAAGGACTAGCGGGGGGTATGAGACCCAGTACTTC; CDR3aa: CASSPRTSGGYETQYF
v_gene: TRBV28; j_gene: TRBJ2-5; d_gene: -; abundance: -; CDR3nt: TGTGCCAGCAGTTTATCGCCGAGCGGCTATCAAGAGACCCAGTACTTC; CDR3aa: CASSLSPSGYQETQYF
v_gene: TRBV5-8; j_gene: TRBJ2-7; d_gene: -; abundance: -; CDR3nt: TGTGCCAGCAGCTTGGGACCGGGATACGAGCAGTACTTC; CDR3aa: CASSLGPGYEQYF
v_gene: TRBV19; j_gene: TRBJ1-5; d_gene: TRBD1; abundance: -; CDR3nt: TGTGCCAGTGAAGGTCGGACAGGGGGCGATCAGCCCCAGCATTTT; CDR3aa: CASEGRTGGDQPQHF
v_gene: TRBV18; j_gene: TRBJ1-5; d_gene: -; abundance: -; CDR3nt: TGTGCCAGCTCACCCCAAACCGGGGTAGGGTTGGTTCAGCCCCAGCATTTT; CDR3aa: CASSPQTGVGLVQPQHF
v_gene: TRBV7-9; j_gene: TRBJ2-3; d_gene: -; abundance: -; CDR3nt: TGTGCCAGCAGCTTACCCCAGCACACAGATACGCAGTATTTT; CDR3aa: CASSLPQHTDTQYF
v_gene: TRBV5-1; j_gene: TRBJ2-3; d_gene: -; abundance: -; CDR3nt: TGCGCCAGCAGCGGGGGACAAAATACGCAGTATTTT; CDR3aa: CASSGGQNTQYF
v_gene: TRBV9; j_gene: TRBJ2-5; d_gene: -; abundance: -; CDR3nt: TGTGCCAGCAGCGTTAGGCTCGGCGAGACCCAGTACTTC; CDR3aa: CASSVRLGETQYF
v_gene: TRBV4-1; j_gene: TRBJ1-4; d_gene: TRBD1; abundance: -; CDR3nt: TGCGCCAGCAGCCAGCTGGGGACAGGGGAGGATGAAAAACTGTTTTTT; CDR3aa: CASSQLGTGEDEKLFF
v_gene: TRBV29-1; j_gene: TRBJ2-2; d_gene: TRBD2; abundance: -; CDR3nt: TGCAGCGTAGCGGGGCTAGCGGCGAACACCGGGGAGCTGTTTTTT; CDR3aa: CSVAGLAANTGELFF
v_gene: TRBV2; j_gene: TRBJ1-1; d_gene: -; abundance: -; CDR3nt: TGTGCCAGCAGTGTCTACAGGGTCGGGTTTGGTGAAGCTTTCTTT; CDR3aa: CASSVYRVGFGEAFF
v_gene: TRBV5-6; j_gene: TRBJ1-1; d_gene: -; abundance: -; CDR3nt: TGTGCCAGCAGCCGACCGGGAACTGAAGCTTTCTTT; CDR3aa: CASSRPGTEAFF